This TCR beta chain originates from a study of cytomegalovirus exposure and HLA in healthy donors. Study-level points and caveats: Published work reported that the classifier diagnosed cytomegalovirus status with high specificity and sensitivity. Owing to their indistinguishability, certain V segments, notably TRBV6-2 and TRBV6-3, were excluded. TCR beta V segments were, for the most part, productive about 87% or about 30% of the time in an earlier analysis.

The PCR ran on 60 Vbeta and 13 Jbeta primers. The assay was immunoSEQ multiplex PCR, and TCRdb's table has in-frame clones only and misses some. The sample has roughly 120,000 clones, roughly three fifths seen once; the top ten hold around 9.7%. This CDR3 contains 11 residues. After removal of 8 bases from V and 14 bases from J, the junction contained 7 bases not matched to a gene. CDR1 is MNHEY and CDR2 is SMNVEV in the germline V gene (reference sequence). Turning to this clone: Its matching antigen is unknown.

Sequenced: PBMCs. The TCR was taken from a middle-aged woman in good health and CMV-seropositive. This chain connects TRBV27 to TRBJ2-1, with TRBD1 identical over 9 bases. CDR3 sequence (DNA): TGTGCCAGCGGCAGGGACAGGGTGGAGTTCTTC. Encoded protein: CASGRDRVEFF.